The source of this TCR beta chain is a study of cytomegalovirus exposure and HLA in healthy donors (dated by TCRdb to 2016 to 2017). With respect to the entire study: An earlier analysis of some 600 of the donors reported about 280 Gb of sequence data and about 120 million unique TCR beta sequences obtained from roughly 180 million T cells. About 300 gigabases of sequencing data and around 85 million unique TCR sequences made up an early release that covered nearly 650 HLA-typed donors. Of the roughly 400 genotyped donors, around 81% fell in the genetic ancestry cluster associated with self-reported Caucasian donors. The study aimed to test whether cataloging public T cell receptors could reveal signatures of past pathogen exposure. The T cell repertoires of under 700 subjects were profiled by immunosequencing and related to cytomegalovirus serostatus. Besides the first cohort of more than 650 subjects, a separate validation cohort made up of 120 different subjects was used. To predict cytomegalovirus infection status, the study brought together high-throughput TCR immunosequencing, statistical association of individual TCRs with disease status, and machine learning. A later analysis re-analyzed previously published TCR beta repertoires from 600 to 850 donors and added high-resolution HLA genotyping to study TCR occurrence patterns. Rather than using new phenotypic data, the later analysis identified candidate immune exposures from TCR beta sequences and from how often those sequences occurred across donors. In an earlier analysis of roughly 600 of the donors, high-throughput TCR beta sequencing was used to judge whether each TCR beta V gene segment behaved as functional or pseudogenic. Donor age, sex, ethnicity and CMV serostatus were compiled together with the repertoire data. A later genetic analysis took genome-wide SNP genotypes for 398 of the 666 donors and used that subset as a discovery cohort. All discovery cohort repertoires had been generated using a single sequencing platform. Both class I and class II loci were covered by HLA typing, at four-digit resolution. Typing coverage varied by locus: about 629-630 donors for A, B, C, DRB1 and DQB1; 522 for DQA1; more than 600 for DPA1; approximately 490 for DPB1. A handful of DR-DQ haplotypes were handled as single units for association and clustering because linkage in the cohort was strong. Among some 400 genotyped donors of the cohort, an average of about 240,000 unique TCR beta nucleotide sequences was sequenced per donor, of which 15% to 20% were non-productive. Points the paper makes about the study in general: A few of the identified cytomegalovirus-associated TCR beta chains were confirmed in vitro to be specific for cytomegalovirus antigens. Across donors, most TCR sequences were observed very rarely, whereas some public TCRs were present in many individuals. Correlated functional status among segregating V segments might reflect linkage disequilibrium, but an unknown experimental factor could not be ruled out. The cohort was sequenced for TCR beta chains only, and without alpha or paired-chain data the features that could be detected were limited. A later analysis found that TCR association rates varied across HLA loci, with DRB1 alleles showing the most associated TCRs and HLA-C alleles the fewest. The study listed 150 to 200 TCR beta chains as associated with cytomegalovirus. Immune exposure information for the cohort was limited to CMV serostatus. A later analysis associated 15,000 to 20,000 TCR beta sequences with specific HLA alleles at a false discovery rate of 0.05. The classifier was reported to diagnose cytomegalovirus status with high specificity and sensitivity in both the original cohort and the validation cohort. The 87-base-pair reads could not distinguish some IMGT-functional V segments, including TRBV6-2 and TRBV6-3, so those segments were excluded. A further reported finding was that TCR beta sequences accurately predicted the HLA-A and HLA-B alleles for most subjects in the first cohort. The authors suggested that the approach could potentially be generalized to other disease states and immunological phenotypes. A later analysis found that most CMV-associated TCR beta chains appeared HLA-restricted, with HLA associations seemingly driven largely by CMV exposure. A later genetic analysis reported fewer N-insertions in productive TCRs among donors in an Asian-associated ancestry cluster than the roughly 700-donor mean. Roughly uniform sequencing depth across donors was assumed in presence/absence analyses, although this assumption may not hold. An earlier analysis of approximately 570 of the donors showed that most TCR beta V segments appeared in productive rearrangements either about 87% or about 30% of the time, which broadly matched IMGT annotations. Because HLA typing was missing for some donors at each locus, association tests included only the typed subset. Because counts were too low, seventeen rarely observed V segments, including chromosome 9 orphons, were excluded from the earlier analysis of several hundred of the donors. In a later analysis, several top co-occurrence clusters were reported to appear linked to parvovirus B19, influenza, CMV and Epstein-Barr virus. The sequencing pipeline was judged likely to have produced a cluster of highly shared sequence variants as a technical artifact. When HLA alleles, especially DR and DQ, strongly co-occurred, attributing TCR associations to individual alleles was difficult. In a later analysis, HLA-associated TCR beta chains showed more clonal expansion and lower generation probabilities than non-associated chains that were equally common. In a later genetic analysis, a missense DCLRE1C variant was associated with V-gene and J-gene trimming of TCR beta chains, and the association was replicated in an independent cohort.

Ends trimmed: V by 5 bases, J by 4 bases; bases unmatched to a gene: 0. According to the germline V gene, CDR1 reads SGHVS and CDR2 reads FNYEAQ. The CDR3 numbers 13 residues from cysteine through phenylalanine. Only CDR3 DNA is held: 39 bases, read in frame from base 1. The library was produced with the immunoSEQ multiplex PCR assay. For the multiplex PCR, a mixture combining 60 forward primers for TCR Vbeta segments and 13 reverse primers for TCR Jbeta segments was used. The CDR3 region of rearranged TCR beta genes was amplified from genomic DNA with a multiplex PCR assay. The amplified TCR beta libraries were sequenced on the Illumina HiSeq System as 87-base-pair reads. From the authors' description of their analysis: A later analysis tallied 80 million to 95 million unique TCR beta chains across the approximately 670 repertoires, and some 12 million of those chains were shared by two or more donors. To remove PCR and sequencing errors, raw reads were error-corrected and collapsed into unique sequences using a nearest-neighbor algorithm that merged closely related sequences. To assign V, D and J gene segments, CDR3 sequences were aligned to IMGT reference sequences. For a sequence to be retained, a match of at least six nucleotides to both a V gene segment and a J gene segment was required. A rearrangement counted as productive if the CDR3 had no stop codons and remained in frame with V and J, and every other rearrangement counted as non-productive. Following IMGT convention, CDR3 was defined as the stretch from the second conserved V-encoded cysteine to the conserved J-encoded phenylalanine. The earlier analysis of around 640 of the donors excluded sequences that lacked an unambiguous match to a single V gene segment. In an earlier analysis of 587 of the donors, V segments were called functional above 56.7% productive rearrangements and were called segregating when the between-donor standard deviation exceeded 5%. A statistical classification framework was built for diagnosing cytomegalovirus status from the catalog of TCR beta chain sequences. V and J gene assignment, in a later analysis, came from comparing TCR nucleotide sequences with IMGT/GENE-DB human TR gene sequences. A later analysis assigned CDR3 sequences and most-parsimonious VDJ recombination scenarios with the TCRdist pipeline. In a later analysis, every TCR beta chain was defined by the combination of its CDR3 amino acid sequence and its V-gene family, and reads without a unique V-gene family were dropped. In a later analysis, fewer than 650 highly shared, low-generation-probability nucleotide sequences were removed to address suspected cross-contamination and a sequencing artifact. In a later analysis, a clonal expansion index was calculated for each public chain from normalized within-repertoire ranks of inferred template counts. Generation probabilities in a later analysis came from a VDJ recombination model fitted to out-of-frame rearrangements, and those results were checked against IGoR. Hypergeometric tests were used in a later analysis to score TCR-TCR, TCR-HLA and TCR-CMV co-occurrence, with a repertoire-size bias correction applied to the TCR pairs. A later analysis estimated false discovery rates by permuting HLA or CMV assignments 20 times. A later analysis grouped co-occurring TCRs with DBSCAN, adding TCRdist sequence similarity when clustering within HLA-allele-positive subsets. Repertoires with fewer than 30,000 or more than 120,000 public chains, plus five repertoires with anomalous nucleotide sharing, were excluded from co-occurrence clustering. Held by TCRdb, this immuneACCESS table contains in-frame sequences only and omits some clones. Under half of the omission traces to an unresolved V gene where checked; the cause of the rest is unknown. D and trimming were read from the DNA, whereas the V and J calls and clone size are those reported in that table. For this sample the table gives tens of thousands of clones, of which more than 50% were detected only once. The ten largest clones capture roughly 6.2% of the sample.

The cohort comprised around 700 healthy bone marrow donors. At the time of sampling, all cohort members were nominally healthy, though unrecorded immune exposures were likely present. The donor was CMV seropositive and was included in the group of about 290 seropositive cohort members. Every donor gave a peripheral blood sample, and the peripheral blood mononuclear cells from that sample were used for TCR beta sequencing. Genomic DNA was extracted from the blood cell samples with the Qiagen DNeasy Blood Extraction Kit. Details on this clone: There is no known antigen for this receptor. Base-call qualities are not available, and no considerably larger clone is one nucleotide away.

The rearrangement combines TRBV7-6 with TRBJ2-5, with 11 middle bases fitting TRBD2. The source of this sequence is a middle-aged woman in good health and CMV-seropositive. The sample comprised PBMCs. DNA sequence: TGTGCCAGCAGCGGACTAGCGGGAGAGACCCAGTACTTC. This is translated as CASSGLAGETQYF.